This entry lists 30 T cell receptor beta chains sequenced from one sample in a study of cytomegalovirus exposure and HLA in healthy donors. Produced via immunoSEQ multiplex PCR; TCRdb's table is partial and in-frame only. The sample includes about 71,000 clones, just under 95% seen only once; the top ten take 1.2% to 1.5%. The material sequenced was PBMCs. The receptors were gathered from a man between 18 and 35 years old in good health and CMV-seropositive.

The chain joins TRBV6-1 to TRBJ1-6, with 7 positions matching TRBD1. Germline V gives CDR1 MNHNS, CDR2 SASEGT. The V segment lost 11 bases and the J segment 2 bases; nucleotides outside the gene matches: 6. This CDR3 has 14 amino acids. The CDR3 bases are TGTGCCGGCGCACAGGGGACCTATAATTCACCCCTCCACTTT. It codes for CAGAQGTYNSPLHF.

This chain connects TRBV4-1 to TRBJ2-7; TRBD1 matches 8 bases. Germline V CDR1 and CDR2: MGHRA, YSYEKL. The V gene end was trimmed by 4 bases and the J gene end by 2 bases; junction bases not matched to a gene: 10. This CDR3 region has 16 residues. CDR3 protein: CASSPQAGTGTYEQYF. The CDR3 DNA is TGCGCCAGCAGCCCCCAAGCTGGGACAGGTACCTACGAGCAGTACTTC.

This chain uses TRBV9 with TRBJ2-3; D call uncertain. This CDR3 spans 13 amino acids. The V gene's germline CDR1 is SGDLS and CDR2 YYNGEE. The V gene lost 0 bases and the J gene lost 6 bases, with 8 bases spanning the gap. The CDR3 DNA reads as TGTGCCAGCAGCGTAGGAGTATATGATACGCAGTATTTT. As protein: CASSVGVYDTQYF.

The CDR3 reads CSGTLASQETQYF. CDR3 sequence (DNA): TGCAGCGGGACACTAGCCTCACAAGAGACCCAGTACTTC. The rearrangement uses TRBV29-1 and TRBJ2-5; perhaps TRBD2 as D (6 bases). The CDR3 is 13 residues long. Per the germline V gene, CDR1 is SQVTM and CDR2 is ANQGSEA. Between the trimmed V and J ends, which lost 7 bases and 2 bases, there was a span of 14 bases.

The gene calls are TRBV30 and TRBJ2-1; no firm D call. The CDR3 is 15 amino acids. V lost 0 bases and J 3 bases, leaving 12 bases between the germline ends. CDR1 GTSNPN and CDR2 SVGIG come from the germline V gene (reference sequence). The CDR3 sequence is CAWSVQNGVYNEQFF. The CDR3 DNA is TGTGCCTGGAGTGTACAAAACGGAGTCTACAATGAGCAGTTCTTC.

This chain uses TRBV5-6 with TRBJ2-1, with D perhaps matching TRBD1 (5 bases). CDR1 and CDR2 (germline): SGHDT, YYEEEE. CDR3 length equals 13 residues. Between the trimmed V and J ends, which lost 4 bases and 8 bases, there was a span of 13 bases. The CDR3, as DNA: TGTGCCAGCAGCCTGGGTAGGGGCCATGAGCAGTTCTTC. Its translation: CASSLGRGHEQFF.

The chain is built from TRBV5-6 and TRBJ2-4, with TRBD1 as a possible D gene (7 bases). The CDR3 spans 15 residues. Between the trimmed V and J ends, which lost 3 bases and 1 base, there was a span of 11 bases. Germline CDR1 is SGHDT and CDR2 is YYEEEE. CDR3 residues: CASSSSGGAKNIQYF. CDR3 coding DNA: TGTGCCAGCAGCTCTTCAGGGGGGGCCAAAAACATTCAGTACTTC.

The chain has TRBV19 and TRBJ1-1, with TRBD1 matching over 9 bases. The V gene end was trimmed by 6 bases and the J gene end by 9 bases; junction bases not matched to a gene: 23. This CDR3 is 18 amino acids long. The V gene's germline CDR1 is LNHDA and CDR2 SQIVND (reference sequence). The CDR3 spells CASRVTGGLRRDWRKAFF. The CDR3 DNA reads as TGTGCCAGTAGGGTAACAGGGGGCCTGAGACGGGACTGGAGGAAAGCTTTCTTT.

The J gene is TRBJ1-5, the V gene TRBV7-9; D perhaps matches TRBD1 (6 bases). The V end was cut by 5 bases, the J end by 1 base, with 15 bases between. There are 16 residues in the CDR3. Germline-derived CDR1 and CDR2 are SEHNR and FQNEAQ (reference sequence). The CDR3 coding sequence is TGTGCCAGCAGCGCCGGGGGGGGCGGGAGCAATCAGCCCCAGCATTTT. Translation gives CASSAGGGGSNQPQHF.

As regards this clone: A read error may produce the germline difference seen at one junction end. V usage is TRBV2 and J usage is TRBJ2-7, with 7 positions matching TRBD1. In germline, CDR1 is SNHLY, CDR2 FYNNEI. This CDR3 spans 11 amino acids. This chain's CDR3 is CASRISDRPHF. CDR3 bases: TGTGCCAGCAGGATTTCGGACAGGCCGCACTTC.

The CDR3 DNA reads TGTGCCAGCAGCGTAGGATCAGGCCAAGAGACCCAGTACTTC. Amino acid sequence: CASSVGSGQETQYF. This rearrangement joins TRBV9 to TRBJ2-5; no definite D call. Trimming shortened V by 0 bases and J by 1 base, and 7 bases separated the two germline ends. Germline V gives CDR1 SGDLS, CDR2 YYNGEE. The CDR3 spans 14 residues. Complete variable domain (other parts from reference TRBV9 and TRBJ2-5): DSGVTQTPKHLITATGQRVTLRCSPRSGDLSVYWYQQSLDQGLQFLIQYYNGEERAKGNILERFSAQQFPDLHSELNLSSLELGDSALYFCASSVGSGQETQYFGPGTRLLVL.

The gene calls are TRBV28 and TRBJ2-3; TRBD2 might be the D (6 bases). The CDR3 extends over 14 amino acids. Germline V gene sequence: CDR1 MDHEN, CDR2 SYDVKM. Trimming removed 9 bases from V and 4 bases from J, with 17 bases in between. The DNA for the CDR3 is TGTGCCAGTCGGGAGACGCACGGGGCAGATACGCAGTATTTT. Protein sequence: CASRETHGADTQYF. The variable domain in full, completed from reference TRBV28 and TRBJ2-3, reads DVKVTQSSRYLVKRTGEKVFLECVQDMDHENMFWYRQDPGLGLRLIYFSYDVKMKEKGDIPEGYSVSREKKERFSLILESASTNQTSMYLCASRETHGADTQYFGPGTRLTVL.

This clone has a single count. V usage is TRBV28 and J usage is TRBJ2-5; D not certain. Trimming shortened V by 6 bases and J by 5 bases, and 10 bases separated the two germline ends. Germline-derived CDR1 and CDR2 are MDHEN and SYDVKM. The CDR3 consists of 12 residues. CDR3 protein: CASSAPAETQYF. The CDR3 DNA sequence: TGTGCCAGCAGCGCCCCTGCGGAGACCCAGTACTTC.

CDR3 region: CAISESMSGGGVGYTF. In DNA form, the CDR3 reads TGTGCCATCAGTGAAAGTATGTCCGGGGGGGGAGTTGGCTACACCTTC. The V and J genes are TRBV10-3 and TRBJ1-2, with D maybe TRBD1 (5 bases). The CDR3 sequence is 16 residues long. Trimming stripped 3 bases from V and 7 bases from J, with 21 bases between. Germline values: CDR1 ENHRY, CDR2 SYGVKD.

The chain links TRBV19 to TRBJ2-7, with unresolved D. The CDR3 has 15 residues. Germline V lookup: CDR1 LNHDA, CDR2 SQIVND (reference sequence). V gave up 6 bases and J gave up 0 bases, with 15 bases separating them. The CDR3 coding sequence is TGTGCCAGTAGGAAGAGGAGCTGGAGCTCCTACGAGCAGTACTTC. This translates into CASRKRSWSSYEQYF.

V usage is TRBV30 and J usage is TRBJ1-4, with D possibly matching TRBD1 (5 bases). V shed 2 bases and J shed 12 bases, with 10 bases lying between them. The CDR3 extends over 11 amino acids. Per germline, CDR1 GTSNPN and CDR2 SVGIG (reference sequence). This CDR3 reads CAWSQGVELFF. DNA of the CDR3: TGTGCCTGGAGTCAGGGCGTAGAACTGTTTTTT.

This rearrangement joins TRBV5-1 to TRBJ2-1, with 8 bases identical to TRBD1. CDR3 length equals 15 residues. Germline CDR1 is SGHRS and CDR2 is YFSETQ. V shed 2 bases and J 1 base; nucleotides not matched to a gene: 2. This CDR3 is CASSFTGGSYNEQFF. The CDR3 bases are TGCGCCAGCAGCTTTACAGGGGGATCCTACAATGAGCAGTTCTTC.

The chain uses TRBV28 and TRBJ1-2, with D possibly matching TRBD1 (6 bases). Between the trimmed V and J ends, which lost 6 bases and 7 bases, there was a span of 15 bases. The CDR3 runs 13 residues. Germline-derived CDR1 and CDR2 are MDHEN and SYDVKM. CDR3 nucleotide sequence: TGTGCCAGCAGCTCGACAGGCCTCGTTGGCTACACCTTC. Protein sequence: CASSSTGLVGYTF.

The chain links TRBV6-1 to TRBJ2-3; TRBD2 matches 7 bases. The length of the CDR3 is 14 residues. Looked up from germline, CDR1 is MNHNS and CDR2 is SASEGT. J was trimmed by 4 bases and V by 8 bases; bases with no gene match: 9. CDR3 sequence reads: CASRRGGAADTQYF. DNA of the CDR3: TGTGCCAGCCGTCGGGGAGGGGCTGCAGATACGCAGTATTTT.

The rearrangement joins TRBV7-3 to TRBJ2-3; 7 bases agree with TRBD2. After removal of 2 bases from V and 5 bases from J, the junction contained 7 bases not matched to a gene. The CDR3 is made up of 15 amino acids. Germline assignment: CDR1 SGHTA and CDR2 FQGTGA. This CDR3 is CASSLDGGRLDTQYF. As DNA, the CDR3 is TGTGCCAGCAGCTTAGATGGCGGGAGATTAGATACGCAGTATTTT.

V gene TRBV28 combines with J gene TRBJ2-7; 9 bases map to TRBD1. The V and J ends lost 4 bases and 2 bases, in that order; junction bases with no gene match: 15. The V gene's germline CDR1 is MDHEN and CDR2 SYDVKM. The CDR3 contains 18 residues. DNA of the CDR3: TGTGCCAGCAGTTCGGTTAGGACAGGGGCTCCCCTCGCCTACGAGCAGTACTTC. As protein: CASSSVRTGAPLAYEQYF.

This clone was detected once. This sequence joins TRBV5-1 and TRBJ2-1, with a tentative D call TRBD2 (6 bases). The CDR3 is 15 amino acids. V lost 3 bases and J lost 8, with 18 bases in between. The germline gives CDR1 SGHRS, CDR2 YFSETQ. CDR3 sequence reads: CASSSGFYGSYEQFF. The CDR3 DNA follows: TGCGCCAGCAGCTCGGGTTTTTACGGGAGCTATGAGCAGTTCTTC.

The rearrangement uses TRBV5-1 and TRBJ1-6, with D possibly being TRBD1 (6 bases). V lost 2 bases and J 4 bases, leaving 10 bases between the germline ends. Germline V gives CDR1 SGHRS, CDR2 YFSETQ. This CDR3 region has 15 residues. CDR3 residues: CASSFGGYYNSPLHF. Here the CDR3 DNA reads TGCGCCAGCAGCTTTGGGGGCTATTATAATTCACCCCTCCACTTT.

The chain links TRBV5-6 to TRBJ2-5; 7 nucleotides line up with TRBD2. Germline loops: CDR1 SGHDT, CDR2 YYEEEE. With 1 base clipped from V and 3 bases from J, the junction kept 6 bases outside the gene matches. This CDR3 spans 15 amino acids. In DNA form, the CDR3 reads TGTGCCAGCAGCTTGCGGTCCAGCGGGGAAGAGACCCAGTACTTC. Protein: CASSLRSSGEETQYF.

The V gene is TRBV9, the J gene TRBJ2-3; 9 nucleotides match TRBD1. Germline V gives CDR1 SGDLS, CDR2 YYNGEE. Losses at the gene ends were 3 bases for V and 2 bases for J; bases not matched to a gene: 4. This CDR3 has 15 residues. CDR3 loop: CASSAGTGFTDTQYF. CDR3 coding DNA: TGTGCCAGCAGCGCAGGGACAGGGTTCACAGATACGCAGTATTTT.

The chain employs TRBV6-1 and TRBJ1-5; the D is unclear. Trimming removed 6 bases at V and 4 bases at J, with 4 bases between. The CDR3 is 11 amino acids. Germline-derived CDR1 and CDR2 are MNHNS and SASEGT. CDR3 coding DNA: TGTGCCAGCAGCCTAAATCAGCCCCAGCATTTT. Protein product: CASSLNQPQHF.

The J gene is TRBJ1-1, the V gene TRBV29-1; D possibly corresponds to TRBD1 (6 bases). The germline V and J ends were trimmed by 2 bases and 0 bases, with 16 bases remaining between them. CDR1 is SQVTM and CDR2 is ANQGSEA in the germline V gene. The CDR3 spans 16 residues. The CDR3, as DNA: TGCAGCGTTGAAAGGGGACACAAAAAGATGAACACTGAAGCTTTCTTT. Amino acids: CSVERGHKKMNTEAFF.

The chain joins TRBV11-2 to TRBJ2-5; 10 nucleotides match TRBD2. V was clipped by 4 bases and J by 5 bases; unmatched bases: 19. Looked up from germline, CDR1 is SGHAT and CDR2 is FQNNGV. The CDR3 length is 19 residues. The CDR3 sequence is CASSSPAGTSVSPGETQYF. In DNA form, the CDR3 reads TGTGCCAGCAGCTCGCCGGCCGGGACTAGCGTCAGCCCGGGGGAGACCCAGTACTTC.

The V call is TRBV5-1, the J call TRBJ2-7; 8 bases are a match to TRBD1. Germline V CDR1 and CDR2: SGHRS, YFSETQ. Trimming removed 4 bases from V and 2 bases from J; junction bases left unmatched: 8. This CDR3 comprises 15 residues. The CDR3 spells CASSQTGAATYEQYF. DNA for the CDR3: TGCGCCAGCAGCCAGACAGGGGCCGCAACCTACGAGCAGTACTTC.

The chain links TRBV5-1 to TRBJ2-7; 11 nucleotides agree with TRBD1. The junction had 4 bases not matched to a gene; V was cut back by 4 bases and J by 7 bases. The CDR3 has 13 residues. Germline V gene sequence: CDR1 SGHRS, CDR2 YFSETQ. CDR3 residues: CASSPDRGREQYF. CDR3 bases: TGCGCCAGCAGCCCGGACAGGGGGCGGGAGCAGTACTTC. The full variable domain, completed using reference TRBV5-1 and TRBJ2-7, is KAGVTQTPRYLIKTRGQQVTLSCSPISGHRSVSWYQQTPGQGLQFLFEYFSETQRNKGNFPGRFSGRQFSNSRSEMNVSTLELGDSALYLCASSPDRGREQYFGPGTRLTVT.